This T cell receptor (beta chain) emerged from a study of breast tumors, draining lymph nodes, adjacent tissues. For this clonotype: Its antigen is not known. One base away lies a much larger clone, so this may be a sequencing read error.

Axillary draining lymph nodes of breast cancer patients supplied the node samples. Using its own MiXCR run on the multiplex PCR reads, TCRdb lists one record per CDR3 protein. The sample shows 290,000 or so distinct CDR3 sequences, 30% to 35% of them seen only once. Study-wide points: That most tumor T cells come from lymph nodes remained unproven.

The ends were cut back, 11 bases at V and 2 bases at J, with 19 bases in the middle. This CDR3 region has 15 residues. The germline V gene encodes CDR1 KGHDR and CDR2 SFDVKD. Material: axillary lymph node tissue. The receptor was derived from a female donor with breast cancer. Some clones in this sample may be carry-over from other donors' samples. The rearrangement joins TRBV24-1 to TRBJ2-3; D may match TRBD1 or TRBD2 (7 bases each). CDR3 loop: CASSSGGDPTDTQYF. The CDR3 DNA sequence: TGTGCCAGCAGCTCAGGGGGGGACCCCACAGATACGCAGTATTTT.